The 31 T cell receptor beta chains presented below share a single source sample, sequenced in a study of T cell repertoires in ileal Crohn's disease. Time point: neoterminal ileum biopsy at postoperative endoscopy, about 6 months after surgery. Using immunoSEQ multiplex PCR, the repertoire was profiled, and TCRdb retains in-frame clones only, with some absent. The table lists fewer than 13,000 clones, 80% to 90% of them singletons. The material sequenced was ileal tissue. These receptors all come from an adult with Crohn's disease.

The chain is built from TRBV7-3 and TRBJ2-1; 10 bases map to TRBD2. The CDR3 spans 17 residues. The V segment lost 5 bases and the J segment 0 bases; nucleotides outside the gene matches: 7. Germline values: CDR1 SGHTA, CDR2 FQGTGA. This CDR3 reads CASSRVASGSSYNEQFF. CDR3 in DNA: TGTGCCAGCAGCCGGGTGGCTAGCGGGAGCTCCTACAATGAGCAGTTCTTC.

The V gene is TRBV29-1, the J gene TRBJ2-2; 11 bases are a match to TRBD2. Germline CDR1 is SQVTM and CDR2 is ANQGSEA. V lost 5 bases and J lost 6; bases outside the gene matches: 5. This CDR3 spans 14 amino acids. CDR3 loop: CSVTSGSRSGELFF. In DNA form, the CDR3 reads TGCAGCGTTACTAGCGGGAGTCGGTCCGGGGAGCTGTTTTTT.

CDR3 nucleotide sequence: TGTGCCAGCAGGCCGGGACAGGGTTTGATTGGGCAGTACTTC. Translation: CASRPGQGLIGQYF. This chain links TRBV27 with TRBJ2-7; 9 bases are a match to TRBD1. V dropped 6 bases and J dropped 9; count of bases not matched to a gene: 12. Germline loops: CDR1 MNHEY, CDR2 SMNVEV (reference sequence). The CDR3 has 14 residues.

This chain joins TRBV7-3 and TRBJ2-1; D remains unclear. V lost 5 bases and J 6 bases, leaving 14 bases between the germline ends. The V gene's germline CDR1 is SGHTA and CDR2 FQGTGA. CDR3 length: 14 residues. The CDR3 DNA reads TGTGCCAGCAGCCTTCTCCATTCTACCAATGAGCAGTTCTTC. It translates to CASSLLHSTNEQFF.

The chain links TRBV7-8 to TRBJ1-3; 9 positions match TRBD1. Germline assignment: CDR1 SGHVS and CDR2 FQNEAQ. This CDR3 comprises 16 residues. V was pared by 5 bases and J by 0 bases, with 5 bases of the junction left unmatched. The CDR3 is CASSIGQGSSGNTIYF. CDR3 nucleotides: TGTGCCAGCAGCATCGGACAGGGGAGCTCTGGAAACACCATATATTTT.

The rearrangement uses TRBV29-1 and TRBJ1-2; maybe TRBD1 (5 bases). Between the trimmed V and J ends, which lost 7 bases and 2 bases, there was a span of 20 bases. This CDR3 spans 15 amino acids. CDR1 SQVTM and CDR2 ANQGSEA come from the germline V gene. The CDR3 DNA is TGCAGCGCCGACTTCGGGGGGGTGGGAAACTATGGCTACACCTTC. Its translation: CSADFGGVGNYGYTF.

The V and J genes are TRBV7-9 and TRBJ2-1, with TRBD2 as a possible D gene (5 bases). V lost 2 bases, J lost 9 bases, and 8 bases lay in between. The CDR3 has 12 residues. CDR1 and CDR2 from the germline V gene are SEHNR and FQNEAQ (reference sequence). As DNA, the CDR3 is TGTGCCAGCAGCTTATCGGGGAGTGAGCAGTTCTTC. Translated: CASSLSGSEQFF.

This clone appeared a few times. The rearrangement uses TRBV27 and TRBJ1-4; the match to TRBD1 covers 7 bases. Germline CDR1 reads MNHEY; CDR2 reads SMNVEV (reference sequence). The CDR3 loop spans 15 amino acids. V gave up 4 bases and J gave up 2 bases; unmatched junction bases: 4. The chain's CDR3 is CASSSTGATNEKLFF. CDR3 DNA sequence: TGTGCCAGCAGTTCTACAGGGGCCACTAATGAAAAACTGTTTTTT.

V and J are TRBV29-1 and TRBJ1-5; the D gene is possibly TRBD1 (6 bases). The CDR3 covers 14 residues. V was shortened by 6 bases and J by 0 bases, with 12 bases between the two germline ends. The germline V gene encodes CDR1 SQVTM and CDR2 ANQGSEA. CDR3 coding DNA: TGCAGCGTACTGACAGGTAATAGCAATCAGCCCCAGCATTTT. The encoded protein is CSVLTGNSNQPQHF.

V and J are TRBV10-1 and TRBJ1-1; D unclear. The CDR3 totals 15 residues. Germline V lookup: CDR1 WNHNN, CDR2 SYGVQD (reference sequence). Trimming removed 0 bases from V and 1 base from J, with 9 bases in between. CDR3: CASSESLGRNTEAFF. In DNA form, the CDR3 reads TGCGCCAGCAGTGAGTCCCTCGGTAGGAACACTGAAGCTTTCTTT.

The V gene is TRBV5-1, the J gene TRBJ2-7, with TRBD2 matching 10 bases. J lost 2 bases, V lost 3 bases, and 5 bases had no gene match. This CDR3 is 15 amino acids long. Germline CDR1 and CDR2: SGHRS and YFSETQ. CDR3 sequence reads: CASSSLAGETYEQYF. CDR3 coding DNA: TGCGCCAGCAGCTCTCTAGCGGGAGAGACCTACGAGCAGTACTTC. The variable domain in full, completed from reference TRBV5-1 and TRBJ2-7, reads KAGVTQTPRYLIKTRGQQVTLSCSPISGHRSVSWYQQTPGQGLQFLFEYFSETQRNKGNFPGRFSGRQFSNSRSEMNVSTLELGDSALYLCASSSLAGETYEQYFGPGTRLTVT.

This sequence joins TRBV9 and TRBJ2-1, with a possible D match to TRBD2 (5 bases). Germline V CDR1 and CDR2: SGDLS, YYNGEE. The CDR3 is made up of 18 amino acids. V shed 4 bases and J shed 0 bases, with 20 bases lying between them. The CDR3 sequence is CASSPIPSGVSSYNEQFF. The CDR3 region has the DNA TGTGCCAGCAGCCCGATCCCCTCCGGGGTAAGCTCCTACAATGAGCAGTTCTTC. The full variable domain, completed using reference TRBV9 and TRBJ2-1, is DSGVTQTPKHLITATGQRVTLRCSPRSGDLSVYWYQQSLDQGLQFLIQYYNGEERAKGNILERFSAQQFPDLHSELNLSSLELGDSALYFCASSPIPSGVSSYNEQFFGPGTRLTVL.

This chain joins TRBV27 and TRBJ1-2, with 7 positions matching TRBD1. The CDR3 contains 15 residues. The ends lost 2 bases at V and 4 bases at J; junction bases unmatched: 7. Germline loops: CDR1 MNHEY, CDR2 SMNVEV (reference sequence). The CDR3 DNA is TGTGCCAGCAGTTTAGGGTCAGGGGGGCTCTATGGCTACACCTTC. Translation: CASSLGSGGLYGYTF.

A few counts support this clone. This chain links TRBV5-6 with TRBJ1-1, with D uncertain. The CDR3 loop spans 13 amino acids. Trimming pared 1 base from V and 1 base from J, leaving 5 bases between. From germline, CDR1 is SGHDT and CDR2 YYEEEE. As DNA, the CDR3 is TGTGCCAGCAGCTTGATGGCGAACACTGAAGCTTTCTTT. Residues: CASSLMANTEAFF.

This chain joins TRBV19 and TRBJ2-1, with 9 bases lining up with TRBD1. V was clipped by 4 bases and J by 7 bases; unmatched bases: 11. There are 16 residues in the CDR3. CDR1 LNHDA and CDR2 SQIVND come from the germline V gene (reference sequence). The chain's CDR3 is CASSTRGQGDKNEQFF. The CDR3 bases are TGTGCCAGTAGTACACGGGGACAGGGAGATAAGAATGAGCAGTTCTTC.

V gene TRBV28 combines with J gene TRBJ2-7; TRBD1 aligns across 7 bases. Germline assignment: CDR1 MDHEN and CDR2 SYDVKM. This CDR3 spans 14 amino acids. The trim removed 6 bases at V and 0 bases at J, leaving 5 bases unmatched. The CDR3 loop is CASSPGTVSYEQYF. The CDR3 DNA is TGTGCCAGCAGCCCCGGGACAGTCTCCTACGAGCAGTACTTC.

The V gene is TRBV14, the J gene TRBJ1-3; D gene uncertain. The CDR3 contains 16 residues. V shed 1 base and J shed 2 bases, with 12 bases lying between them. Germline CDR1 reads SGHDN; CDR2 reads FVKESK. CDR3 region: CASSQGYGSTGNTIYF. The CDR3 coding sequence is TGTGCCAGCAGCCAAGGTTACGGGAGTACTGGAAACACCATATATTTT. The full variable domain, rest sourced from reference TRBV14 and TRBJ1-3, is EAGVTQFPSHSVIEKGQTVTLRCDPISGHDNLYWYRRVMGKEIKFLLHFVKESKQDESGMPNNRFLAERTGGTYSTLKVQPAELEDSGVYFCASSQGYGSTGNTIYFGEGSWLTVV.

The CDR3 is CASSLESRWEQYF. CDR3 DNA: TGTGCCAGCAGCTTGGAATCTCGGTGGGAGCAGTACTTC. The J gene is TRBJ2-7, the V gene TRBV5-6; D is unclear. This CDR3 is built from 13 residues. Germline V gene sequence: CDR1 SGHDT, CDR2 YYEEEE. Trimming pared 0 bases from V and 7 bases from J, leaving 11 bases between.

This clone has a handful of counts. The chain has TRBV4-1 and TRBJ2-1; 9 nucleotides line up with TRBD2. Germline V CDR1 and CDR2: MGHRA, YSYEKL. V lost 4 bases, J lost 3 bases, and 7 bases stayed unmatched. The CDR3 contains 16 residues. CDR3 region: CASSLIAGADYNEQFF. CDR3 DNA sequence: TGCGCCAGCAGCCTGATAGCGGGAGCAGACTACAATGAGCAGTTCTTC.

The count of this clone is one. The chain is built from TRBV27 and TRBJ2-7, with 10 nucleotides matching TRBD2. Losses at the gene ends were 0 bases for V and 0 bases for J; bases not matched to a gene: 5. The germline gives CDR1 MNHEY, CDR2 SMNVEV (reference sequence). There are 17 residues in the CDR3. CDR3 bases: TGTGCCAGCAGTTTATCACCCCTAGCGGGAGTCTCCTACGAGCAGTACTTC. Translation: CASSLSPLAGVSYEQYF.

The CDR3 nucleotides read TGTGCCAGCAGCGTGGGACTAGCGGGAGGGGGTAATGAGCAGTTCTTC. It is translated as CASSVGLAGGGNEQFF. The genes are TRBV7-9 and TRBJ2-1, with 16 bases matching TRBD2. Germline-derived CDR1 and CDR2 are SEHNR and FQNEAQ (reference sequence). This CDR3 contains 16 residues. V lost 5 bases and J lost 7; bases outside the gene matches: 5. Variable domain in full (rest from reference TRBV7-9 and TRBJ2-1): DTGVSQNPRHKITKRGQNVTFRCDPISEHNRLYWYRQTLGQGPEFLTYFQNEAQLEKSRLLSDRFSAERPKGSFSTLEIQRTEQGDSAMYLCASSVGLAGGGNEQFFGPGTRLTVL.

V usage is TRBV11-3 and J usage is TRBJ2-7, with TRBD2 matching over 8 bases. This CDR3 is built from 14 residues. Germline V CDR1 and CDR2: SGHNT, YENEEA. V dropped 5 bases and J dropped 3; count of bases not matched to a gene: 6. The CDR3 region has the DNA TGTGCCAGCAGCCCCGGGGGGGGAGACTACGAGCAGTACTTC. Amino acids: CASSPGGGDYEQYF.

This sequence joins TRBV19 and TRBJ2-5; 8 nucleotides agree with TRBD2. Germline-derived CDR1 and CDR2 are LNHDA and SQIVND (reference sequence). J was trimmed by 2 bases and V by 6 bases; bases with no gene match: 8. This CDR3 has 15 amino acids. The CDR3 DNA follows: TGTGCCAGTAGCACCGGGACTAGTCTACAAGAGACCCAGTACTTC. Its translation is CASSTGTSLQETQYF.

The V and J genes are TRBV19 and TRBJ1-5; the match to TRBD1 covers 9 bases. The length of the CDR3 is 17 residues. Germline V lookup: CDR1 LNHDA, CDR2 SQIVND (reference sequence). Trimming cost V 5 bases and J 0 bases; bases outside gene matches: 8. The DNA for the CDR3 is TGTGCCAGTAGTCCCGGGACAGGGAAAAATAGCAATCAGCCCCAGCATTTT. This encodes CASSPGTGKNSNQPQHF. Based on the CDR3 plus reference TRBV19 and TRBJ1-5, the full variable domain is DGGITQSPKYLFRKEGQNVTLSCEQNLNHDAMYWYRQDPGQGLRLIYYSQIVNDFQKGDIAEGYSVSREKKESFPLTVTSAQKNPTAFYLCASSPGTGKNSNQPQHFGDGTRLSIL.

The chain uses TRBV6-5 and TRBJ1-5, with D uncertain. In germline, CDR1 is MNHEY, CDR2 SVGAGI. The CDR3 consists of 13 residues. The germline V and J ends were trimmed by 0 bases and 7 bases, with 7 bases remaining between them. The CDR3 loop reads CASSYSREQPQHF. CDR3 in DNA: TGTGCCAGCAGTTACTCGAGGGAACAGCCCCAGCATTTT.

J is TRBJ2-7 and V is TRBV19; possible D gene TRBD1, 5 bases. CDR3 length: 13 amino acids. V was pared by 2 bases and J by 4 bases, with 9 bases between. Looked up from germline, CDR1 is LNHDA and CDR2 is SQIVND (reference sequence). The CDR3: CASSIQGTYEQYF. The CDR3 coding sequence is TGTGCCAGTAGTATACAGGGTACTTACGAGCAGTACTTC.

The CDR3 spells CASSLGTLNEQFF. In nucleotides, the CDR3 is TGCGCCAGCAGCCTCGGGACTCTCAATGAGCAGTTCTTC. This sequence joins TRBV4-1 and TRBJ2-1; D is possibly TRBD2 (6 bases). With 4 bases removed from V and 6 bases from J, the gap between germline ends came to 10 bases. CDR3 length: 13 residues. Per germline, CDR1 MGHRA and CDR2 YSYEKL.

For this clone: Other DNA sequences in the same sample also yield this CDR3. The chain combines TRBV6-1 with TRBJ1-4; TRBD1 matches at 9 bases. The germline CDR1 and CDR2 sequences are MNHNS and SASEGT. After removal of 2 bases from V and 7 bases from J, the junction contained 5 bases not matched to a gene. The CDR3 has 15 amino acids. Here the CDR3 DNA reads TGTGCCAGCAGTGAATCCGGGACAGGGTTTGAAAAACTGTTTTTT. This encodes CASSESGTGFEKLFF.

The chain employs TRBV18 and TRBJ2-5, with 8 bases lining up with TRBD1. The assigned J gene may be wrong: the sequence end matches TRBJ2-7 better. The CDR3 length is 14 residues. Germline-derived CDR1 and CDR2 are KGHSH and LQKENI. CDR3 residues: CASSPTGGSYEQYF. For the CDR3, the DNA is TGTGCCAGCTCGCCCACAGGGGGCTCCTACGAGCAGTACTTC.

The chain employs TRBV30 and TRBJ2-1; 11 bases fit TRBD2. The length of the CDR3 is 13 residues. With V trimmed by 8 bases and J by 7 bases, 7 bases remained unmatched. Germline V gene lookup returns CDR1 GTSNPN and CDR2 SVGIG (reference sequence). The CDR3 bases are TGTGCCCGGACCAGGACTAGCGGGAATGAGCAGTTCTTC. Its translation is CARTRTSGNEQFF.

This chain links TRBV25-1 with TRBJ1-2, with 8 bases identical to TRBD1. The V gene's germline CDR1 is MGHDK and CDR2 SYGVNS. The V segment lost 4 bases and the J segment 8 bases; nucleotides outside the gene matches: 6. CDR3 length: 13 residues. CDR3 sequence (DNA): TGTGCCAGCAGTGTGGGGACAGGAGTCGGCTACACCTTC. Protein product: CASSVGTGVGYTF.